This T cell receptor (beta chain) was sequenced in a study of radiotherapy plus CTLA-4 blockade in lung cancer. The CDR3 has 16 amino acids. The germline gives CDR1 LNHDA, CDR2 SQIVND (reference sequence). The J segment lost 0 bases and the V segment lost 8 bases, leaving 12 bases of the junction unmatched. Study outcomes and limitations: The authors reported that early blood T cell clone dynamics, with interferon-beta, best predicted response. Blood TCR clones of tumor origin expanded after radiotherapy plus ipilimumab.

As regards this clone: Its antigen is unidentified.

The repertoire was sequenced with immunoSEQ multiplex PCR; TCRdb's copy has only in-frame clones and lacks some. The repertoire holds approximately 40,000 clones, roughly 77% seen once, with approximately 8.9% in the top ten. The origin of this receptor is a human donor with non-small cell lung cancer who had stable disease on radiotherapy plus ipilimumab. The rearrangement uses TRBV19 and TRBJ1-2; 7 positions match TRBD1. The source was peripheral blood, collected from a patient treated with radiotherapy plus ipilimumab. The CDR3 sequence is CASGRASGGTNYGYTF. The CDR3 DNA is TGTGCCAGTGGACGGGCCTCAGGGGGGACTAACTATGGCTACACCTTC.